One and the same sample provided the 22 T cell receptor beta chains below, sequenced in a study of post-analysis software for immune sequencing data. Broader study findings: About five TRBV segments appeared more often in patients than in controls, and TRBV5-6, TRBV5-1 and TRBV20-1 were among these.

Every TCR beta cDNA library bore unique molecular identifiers. TCRdb re-called the PCR reads with MiXCR, one entry per CDR3 protein. There are approximately 570,000 distinct CDR3 sequences in the sample; 44% occur only once, and 1.7% lies in the top ten. No antigens are known for them. The material sequenced was blood. These receptors all stem from a girl aged 10 to 17 with multiple sclerosis.

The CDR3 DNA reads as TGCGCCAGCAGCCAAGAATCCAGGGCGCGGGAGACCCAGTACTTC. Translated, it gives CASSQESRARETQYF. The gene calls are TRBV4-1 and TRBJ2-7; D may be TRBD1 (5 bases). The assigned J gene may be wrong: the sequence end matches TRBJ2-5 better. The CDR3 totals 15 residues. Germline V gives CDR1 MGHRA, CDR2 YSYEKL.

This clonotype was seen only a few times. The rearrangement uses TRBV29-1 and TRBJ2-3, with D unclear. V lost 4 bases and J lost 2, with 10 bases in between. The germline gives CDR1 SQVTM, CDR2 ANQGSEA. CDR3 length: 13 residues. The CDR3 region has the DNA TGCAGCGTTGGAAGGGATCACACAGATACGCAGTATTTT. Translation gives CSVGRDHTDTQYF.

CDR3 sequence reads: CASGSTYEQYF. The CDR3 region has the DNA TGTGCCAGCGGCTCGACCTACGAGCAGTACTTC. The chain has TRBV7-8 and TRBJ2-5; D not resolved. The J call is in doubt because the DNA end fits TRBJ2-7 better. The CDR3 totals 11 residues. The germline CDR1 and CDR2 sequences are SGHVS and FQNEAQ.

This clonotype has a single count. The genes are TRBV7-2 and TRBJ2-1; D might be TRBD1 (7 bases). The germline V gene encodes CDR1 SGHTA and CDR2 FQGNSA. This CDR3 comprises 14 residues. V dropped 2 bases and J dropped 6 bases, with 11 bases sitting between them. CDR3 loop: CASSLQGGPNEQFF. The CDR3 DNA is TGTGCCAGCAGCTTACAGGGGGGTCCCAATGAGCAGTTCTTC.

This clonotype was seen a few times. The gene calls are TRBV12-3 or TRBV12-4 and TRBJ2-7, with D unclear. The V gene lost 2 bases and the J gene lost 2 bases, with 16 bases spanning the gap. The CDR3 sequence is 16 residues long. The CDR3 coding sequence is TGTGCCAGCAGTTTAACCCCTCTGGCGGCACCCTACGAGCAGTACTTC. Its translation: CASSLTPLAAPYEQYF.

V usage is TRBV7-3 and J usage is TRBJ2-1; perhaps TRBD1 as D (6 bases). V shed 5 bases and J shed 6 bases, with 20 bases lying between them. Germline values: CDR1 SGHTA, CDR2 FQGTGA. The CDR3 is 16 amino acids. DNA of the CDR3: TGTGCCAGCAGCCCCACAGGGCGTTCAGACTTCAATGAGCAGTTCTTC. The encoded protein is CASSPTGRSDFNEQFF.

This clonotype has ten or more counts. V gene TRBV29-1 combines with J gene TRBJ1-6, with D possibly being TRBD1 (5 bases). The germline V gene has CDR1 SQVTM and CDR2 ANQGSEA. The CDR3 is 13 amino acids. Trimming stripped 7 bases from V and 5 bases from J, with 12 bases between. As DNA, the CDR3 is TGCAGCGCCCGCATGGGGGATAATTCACCCCTCCACTTT. Translated, it gives CSARMGDNSPLHF.

This clonotype occurred once. The rearrangement uses TRBV12-3 or TRBV12-4 and TRBJ2-1, with 11 bases that match TRBD1. This CDR3 contains 16 residues. The V segment lost 7 bases and the J segment 6 bases; nucleotides outside the gene matches: 11. The CDR3 spells CASTGTGTGGFNEQFF. The CDR3 region has the DNA TGTGCCAGCACCGGAACCGGGACAGGGGGTTTCAATGAGCAGTTCTTC.

In the case of this clonotype: This sequence may be a read error, since a much larger clone differs from it by one base. V gene TRBV12-3 or TRBV12-4 combines with J gene TRBJ2-5; unclear D gene. The CDR3 has 12 residues. With 6 bases removed from V and 11 bases from J, the gap between germline ends came to 16 bases. In nucleotides, the CDR3 is TGTGCCAGCAGCCCCTGGGGTGTCGCGCAGTACTTC. It translates to CASSPWGVAQYF.

This chain links TRBV3-1 with TRBJ2-7; maybe TRBD1 (6 bases). Germline CDR1 reads LGHDT; CDR2 reads YNNKEL (reference sequence). The CDR3 loop spans 15 amino acids. The V end was cut by 3 bases, the J end by 2 bases, with 14 bases between. The CDR3 nucleotides read TGTGCCAGCAGCCATTATGACAGGCCCCCCTACGAGCAGTACTTC. Amino acid sequence: CASSHYDRPPYEQYF.

This clonotype was recorded a few times. The V call is TRBV6-5, the J call TRBJ2-7; possible D gene TRBD1, 6 bases. V gave up 2 bases and J gave up 2 bases, with 13 bases separating them. The CDR3 spans 15 residues. Germline V gives CDR1 MNHEY, CDR2 SVGAGI. This chain's CDR3 is CASSYAAGTTYEQYF. For the CDR3, the DNA is TGTGCCAGCAGTTACGCCGCCGGGACAACCTACGAGCAGTACTTC.

The chain joins TRBV5-6 to TRBJ2-7; maybe TRBD1 (7 bases). Germline V gene sequence: CDR1 SGHDT, CDR2 YYEEEE. V lost 0 bases and J lost 3, with 25 bases in between. The CDR3 totals 19 residues. CDR3 region: CASSLGGDSQRIIIYEQYF. The CDR3, as DNA: TGTGCCAGCAGCTTGGGGGGGGACAGCCAACGCATTATAATCTACGAGCAGTACTTC.

The gene calls are TRBV27 and TRBJ2-1; possibly TRBD2 for D (5 bases). The CDR3 spans 15 residues. Germline CDR1 and CDR2: MNHEY and SMNVEV (reference sequence). The V end lost 2 bases, the J end lost 10 bases, and 18 bases lay between the germline ends. In nucleotides, the CDR3 is TGTGCCAGCAGTTTAGAGGGTTCATGGCAATCCGAGCAGTTCTTC. Translating it yields CASSLEGSWQSEQFF.

The chain employs TRBV27 and TRBJ2-1; 7 positions match TRBD1. The germline gives CDR1 MNHEY, CDR2 SMNVEV (reference sequence). The trim removed 5 bases at V and 1 base at J, leaving 8 bases unmatched. The CDR3 sequence is 16 residues long. CDR3 nucleotide sequence: TGTGCCAGCAGTACCCGACAGGGAGAGTCCTACAATGAGCAGTTCTTC. Amino acids: CASSTRQGESYNEQFF.

This clonotype has more than one count but fewer than ten. The chain carries TRBV7-9 and TRBJ2-7; D unresolved. Trimming took off 5 bases at V and 3 bases at J, with 5 bases between the two ends. The CDR3 length is 11 residues. Germline assignment: CDR1 SEHNR and CDR2 FQNEAQ (reference sequence). The CDR3 nucleotides are TGTGCCAGCAGCGCAGACTACGAGCAGTACTTC. Residues: CASSADYEQYF.

The chain couples TRBV6-6 to TRBJ1-2; no definite D call. Germline V gives CDR1 MNHNY, CDR2 SVGAGI (reference sequence). V dropped 2 bases and J dropped 5 bases, with 12 bases sitting between them. The CDR3 is 14 residues long. The chain's CDR3 is CASSYAGGGYGYTF. DNA of the CDR3: TGTGCCAGCAGTTACGCGGGAGGCGGGTATGGCTACACCTTC.

This rearrangement joins TRBV5-1 to TRBJ2-3; 13 bases are a match to TRBD2. The CDR3 runs 16 residues. The V segment lost 1 base and the J segment 2 bases; nucleotides outside the gene matches: 1. From germline, CDR1 is SGHRS and CDR2 YFSETQ. The CDR3, as DNA: TGCGCCAGCAGCTTGACTAGCGGGGGGGTCACAGATACGCAGTATTTT. This sequence encodes CASSLTSGGVTDTQYF.

The rearrangement joins TRBV6-1 to TRBJ2-4; 11 bases are shared with TRBD2. Germline V CDR1 and CDR2: MNHNS, SASEGT. V was pared by 4 bases and J by 13 bases, with 15 bases of the junction left unmatched. The CDR3 consists of 16 residues. CDR3 sequence reads: CASSGQLAGVHWEQYF. The CDR3 DNA is TGTGCCAGCAGTGGTCAACTAGCGGGAGTTCATTGGGAGCAGTACTTC.

The chain links TRBV12-3 or TRBV12-4 to TRBJ1-5; D is ambiguous. V dropped 3 bases and J dropped 4 bases, with 4 bases sitting between them. The CDR3 runs to 12 residues. The CDR3 is CASSFFNQPQHF. DNA for the CDR3: TGTGCCAGCAGTTTTTTTAATCAGCCCCAGCATTTT.

This clonotype was found a few times. V gene TRBV20-1 combines with J gene TRBJ2-3, with TRBD2 matching over 9 bases. Germline CDR1 and CDR2: DFQATT and SNEGSKA (reference sequence). The CDR3 has 15 amino acids. The ends lost 1 base at V and 5 bases at J; junction bases unmatched: 7. The CDR3: CSARVGGRAVDTQYF. The CDR3 coding sequence is TGCAGTGCTAGAGTAGGCGGGAGGGCCGTAGATACGCAGTATTTT.

This chain connects TRBV5-1 to TRBJ2-1; D is ambiguous. Deletions cut 0 bases from V and 3 bases from J, with 10 bases between. The CDR3 is 15 amino acids. Germline CDR1 SGHRS, CDR2 YFSETQ. CDR3 in DNA: TGCGCCAGCAGCTTGGAGGGTACCTACTACAATGAGCAGTTCTTC. Amino acid sequence: CASSLEGTYYNEQFF.

A remark on this clonotype: At one end the junction does not follow the germline gene, possibly because of a read error. The chain has TRBV20-1 and TRBJ2-7; D remains ambiguous. CDR1 is DFQATT and CDR2 is SNEGSKA in the germline V gene (reference sequence). This CDR3 has 11 amino acids. CDR3 sequence: CSASTNYERYF. CDR3 nucleotide sequence: TGCAGTGCTAGCACCAACTACGAGCGGTACTTC.